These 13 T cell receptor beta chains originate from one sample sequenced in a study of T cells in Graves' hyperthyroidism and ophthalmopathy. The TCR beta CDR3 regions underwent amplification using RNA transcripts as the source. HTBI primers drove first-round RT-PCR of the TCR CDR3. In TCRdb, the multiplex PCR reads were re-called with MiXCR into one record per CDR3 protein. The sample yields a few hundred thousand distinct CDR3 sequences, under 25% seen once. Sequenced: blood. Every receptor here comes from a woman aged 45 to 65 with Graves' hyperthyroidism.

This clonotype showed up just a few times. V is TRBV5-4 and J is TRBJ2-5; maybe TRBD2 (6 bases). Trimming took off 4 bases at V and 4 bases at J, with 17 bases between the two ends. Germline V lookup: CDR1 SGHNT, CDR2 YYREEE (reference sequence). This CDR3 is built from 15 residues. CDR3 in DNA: TGTGCCAGCAGCCGACTATCGGGGGAGCGAGAGACCCAGTACTTC. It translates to CASSRLSGERETQYF.

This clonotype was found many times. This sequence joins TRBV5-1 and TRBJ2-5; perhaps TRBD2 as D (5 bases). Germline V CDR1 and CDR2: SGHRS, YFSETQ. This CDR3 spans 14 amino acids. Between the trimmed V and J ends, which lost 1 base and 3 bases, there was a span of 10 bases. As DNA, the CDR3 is TGCGCCAGCAGCTTGCTGAGCGGTAAAGAGACCCAGTACTTC. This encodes CASSLLSGKETQYF.

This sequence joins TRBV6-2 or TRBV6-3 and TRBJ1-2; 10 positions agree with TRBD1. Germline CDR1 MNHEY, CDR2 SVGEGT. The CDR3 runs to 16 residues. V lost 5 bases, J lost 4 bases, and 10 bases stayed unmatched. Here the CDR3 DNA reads TGTGCCAGCAGTGACCTGACAGGGGGCGCCGGCTATGGCTACACCTTC. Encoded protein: CASSDLTGGAGYGYTF.

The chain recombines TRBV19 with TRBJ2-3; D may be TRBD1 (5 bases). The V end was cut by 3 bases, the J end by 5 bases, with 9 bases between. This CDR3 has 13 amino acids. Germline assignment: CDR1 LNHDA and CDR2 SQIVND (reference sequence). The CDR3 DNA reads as TGTGCCAGTAGTATGGGGCTACGAGATACGCAGTATTTT. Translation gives CASSMGLRDTQYF.

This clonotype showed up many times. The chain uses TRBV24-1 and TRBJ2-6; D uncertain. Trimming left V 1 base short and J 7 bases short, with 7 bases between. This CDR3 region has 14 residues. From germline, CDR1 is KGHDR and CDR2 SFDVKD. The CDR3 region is CATSDFGGANVLTF. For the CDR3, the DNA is TGTGCCACCAGTGATTTCGGTGGAGCCAACGTCCTGACTTTC.

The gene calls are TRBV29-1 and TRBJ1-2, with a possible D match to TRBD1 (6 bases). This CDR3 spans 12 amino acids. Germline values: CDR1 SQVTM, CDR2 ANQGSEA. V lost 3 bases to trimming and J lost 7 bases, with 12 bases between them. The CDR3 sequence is CSVEGAMGGYTF. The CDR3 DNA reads TGCAGCGTTGAGGGGGCAATGGGTGGCTACACCTTC.

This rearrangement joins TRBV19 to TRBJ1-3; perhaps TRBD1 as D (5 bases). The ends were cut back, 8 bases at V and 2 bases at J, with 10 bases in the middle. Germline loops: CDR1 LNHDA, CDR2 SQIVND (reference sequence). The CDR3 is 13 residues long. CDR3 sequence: CASSAGPGNTIYF. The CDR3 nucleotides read TGTGCCAGTTCAGCGGGGCCTGGAAACACCATATATTTT.

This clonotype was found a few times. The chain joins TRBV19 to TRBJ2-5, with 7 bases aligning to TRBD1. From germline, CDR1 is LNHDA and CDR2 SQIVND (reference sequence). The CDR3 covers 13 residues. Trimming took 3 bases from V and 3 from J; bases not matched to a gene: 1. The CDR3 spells CASSIGTEETQYF. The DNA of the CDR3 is TGTGCCAGTAGTATCGGGACAGAAGAGACCCAGTACTTC. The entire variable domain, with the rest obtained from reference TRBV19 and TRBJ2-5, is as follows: DGGITQSPKYLFRKEGQNVTLSCEQNLNHDAMYWYRQDPGQGLRLIYYSQIVNDFQKGDIAEGYSVSREKKESFPLTVTSAQKNPTAFYLCASSIGTEETQYFGPGTRLLVL.

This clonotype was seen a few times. This CDR3 is CASSPTDSRANVLTF. The DNA of the CDR3 is TGTGCCAGCAGTCCTACAGATTCTCGCGCCAACGTCCTGACTTTC. The chain is built from TRBV28 and TRBJ2-6; D gene unclear. This CDR3 comprises 15 residues. The germline CDR1 and CDR2 sequences are MDHEN and SYDVKM. Trimming removed 5 bases at V and 7 bases at J, with 15 bases between. The full variable domain, in which reference TRBV28 and TRBJ2-6 provide the parts outside the CDR3, is DVKVTQSSRYLVKRTGEKVFLECVQDMDHENMFWYRQDPGLGLRLIYFSYDVKMKEKGDIPEGYSVSREKKERFSLILESASTNQTSMYLCASSPTDSRANVLTFGAGSRLTVL.

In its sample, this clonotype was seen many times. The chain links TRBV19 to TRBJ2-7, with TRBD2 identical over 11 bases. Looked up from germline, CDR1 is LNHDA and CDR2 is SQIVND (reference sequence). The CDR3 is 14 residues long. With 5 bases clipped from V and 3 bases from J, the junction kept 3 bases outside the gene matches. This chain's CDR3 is CASSRTSGGYEQYF. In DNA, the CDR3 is TGTGCCAGTAGTCGAACTAGCGGGGGCTACGAGCAGTACTTC.

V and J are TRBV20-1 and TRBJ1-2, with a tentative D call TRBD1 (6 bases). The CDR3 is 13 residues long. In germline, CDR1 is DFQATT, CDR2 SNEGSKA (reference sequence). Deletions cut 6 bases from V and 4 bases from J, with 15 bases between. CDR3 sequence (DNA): TGCAGTGCCCCCAGGGGCAGAGGCTATGGCTACACCTTC. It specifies CSAPRGRGYGYTF.

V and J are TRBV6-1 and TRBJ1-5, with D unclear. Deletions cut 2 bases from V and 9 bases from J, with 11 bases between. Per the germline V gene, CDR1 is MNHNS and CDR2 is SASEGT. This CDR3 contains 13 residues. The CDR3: CASSEQDERPQHF. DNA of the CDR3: TGTGCCAGCAGTGAACAGGATGAGCGGCCCCAGCATTTT.

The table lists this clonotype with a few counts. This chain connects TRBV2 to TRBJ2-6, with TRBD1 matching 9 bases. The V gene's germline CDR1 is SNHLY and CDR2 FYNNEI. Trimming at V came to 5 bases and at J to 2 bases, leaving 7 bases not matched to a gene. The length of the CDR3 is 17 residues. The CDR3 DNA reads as TGTGCCAGCAGTCCCCGGGACAGGGCAACTGGGGCCAACGTCCTGACTTTC. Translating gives CASSPRDRATGANVLTF.